Following are 22 T cell receptor beta chains from one sample sequenced in a study of blood T cell repertoires in COVID-19. Some clones are missing from TCRdb's copy, which holds only in-frame ones; the method was immunoSEQ multiplex PCR. The sample holds about 170,000 clones, roughly 91% seen once. Material for sequencing was peripheral blood. The origin of the receptors is a man in his fifties or sixties who had recovered from COVID-19.

The V and J genes are TRBV7-2 and TRBJ1-1, with 7 positions matching TRBD1. Germline V CDR1 and CDR2: SGHTA, FQGNSA. This CDR3 spans 12 amino acids. V trimming: 5 bases; J trimming: 4 bases; junction bases outside the gene matches: 1. The CDR3 reads CASSQGGTEAFF. CDR3 nucleotides: TGTGCCAGCAGCCAGGGGGGCACTGAAGCTTTCTTT.

The V gene is TRBV9, the J gene TRBJ1-5, with D perhaps TRBD1 (6 bases). This CDR3 has 14 amino acids. CDR1 and CDR2 (germline): SGDLS, YYNGEE. V lost 2 bases to trimming and J lost 3 bases, with 9 bases between them. Here the CDR3 reads CASSVGGANQPQHF. DNA of the CDR3: TGTGCCAGCAGCGTGGGGGGGGCCAATCAGCCCCAGCATTTT. Filled out from reference TRBV9 and TRBJ1-5, the complete variable domain reads DSGVTQTPKHLITATGQRVTLRCSPRSGDLSVYWYQQSLDQGLQFLIQYYNGEERAKGNILERFSAQQFPDLHSELNLSSLELGDSALYFCASSVGGANQPQHFGDGTRLSIL.

This clone came up a few times. The chain links TRBV28 to TRBJ1-2; a weak D match, TRBD1 (5 bases). V lost 3 bases to trimming and J lost 4 bases, with 12 bases between them. The CDR3 totals 14 residues. The germline gives CDR1 MDHEN, CDR2 SYDVKM. CDR3 bases: TGTGCCAGCAGTTTCGTTGGGGGGAGCTATGGCTACACCTTC. It codes for CASSFVGGSYGYTF.

This clone was found once. This sequence joins TRBV6-1 and TRBJ1-3, with TRBD1 matching over 11 bases. Germline values: CDR1 MNHNS, CDR2 SASEGT. The CDR3 consists of 16 residues. V trimming: 5 bases; J trimming: 3 bases; junction bases outside the gene matches: 6. CDR3 in amino acids: CASSQGQGARGNTIYF. The CDR3 nucleotides read TGTGCCAGCAGTCAAGGACAGGGGGCGCGTGGAAACACCATATATTTT.

This clone occurred a few times. The chain couples TRBV6-2 or TRBV6-3 to TRBJ1-1; tentative D call: TRBD1 (6 bases). V was shortened by 0 bases and J by 9 bases, with 11 bases between the two germline ends. The CDR3 is made up of 13 amino acids. The germline V gene has CDR1 MNHEY and CDR2 SVGEGT. The CDR3 spells CASSYSSDSQAFF. CDR3 bases: TGTGCCAGCAGTTACTCCTCGGACAGCCAAGCTTTCTTT.

The V gene is TRBV11-3, the J gene TRBJ2-2; D is unresolved. The V gene lost 5 bases and the J gene lost 4 bases, with 11 bases spanning the gap. The CDR3 sequence is 14 residues long. The germline V gene encodes CDR1 SGHNT and CDR2 YENEEA. The CDR3 DNA reads TGTGCCAGCAGCCTACGCCTCTCCACCGGGGAGCTGTTTTTT. Translation: CASSLRLSTGELFF.

The chain employs TRBV7-3 and TRBJ2-6, with 7 bases that match TRBD1. V shed 7 bases and J 2 bases; nucleotides not matched to a gene: 17. The CDR3 is made up of 19 amino acids. Germline V gene sequence: CDR1 SGHTA, CDR2 FQGTGA. DNA for the CDR3: TGTGCCAGCAACCTAGGGGAGACAGGGAAAATCACTGGGGCCAACGTCCTGACTTTC. Residues: CASNLGETGKITGANVLTF.

This clone was seen a single time. The rearrangement links TRBV28 to TRBJ1-1, with TRBD1 matching 8 bases. CDR1 is MDHEN, CDR2 SYDVKM, per germline. The CDR3 is made up of 16 amino acids. The junction had 10 bases not matched to a gene; V was cut back by 4 bases and J by 3 bases. This CDR3 is CASSYAQGAGDTEAFF. CDR3 coding DNA: TGTGCCAGCAGTTATGCCCAGGGGGCCGGAGACACTGAAGCTTTCTTT. Combining the CDR3 with reference TRBV28 and TRBJ1-1 gives the whole variable domain DVKVTQSSRYLVKRTGEKVFLECVQDMDHENMFWYRQDPGLGLRLIYFSYDVKMKEKGDIPEGYSVSREKKERFSLILESASTNQTSMYLCASSYAQGAGDTEAFFGQGTRLTVV.

The chain joins TRBV28 to TRBJ1-1; D gene unclear. Germline CDR1 is MDHEN and CDR2 is SYDVKM. The CDR3 has 12 residues. V was trimmed by 6 bases and J by 8 bases, leaving 13 bases between them. The CDR3 loop is CASRLTPTEAFF. Here the CDR3 DNA reads TGTGCCAGCAGACTTACCCCGACAGAAGCTTTCTTT.

V usage is TRBV28 and J usage is TRBJ2-7; 12 bases line up with TRBD2. Germline-derived CDR1 and CDR2 are MDHEN and SYDVKM. The CDR3 length is 13 residues. Losses at the gene ends were 6 bases for V and 11 bases for J; bases not matched to a gene: 8. Here the CDR3 reads CASRPTSGGVKYV. CDR3 sequence (DNA): TGTGCCAGCAGACCGACTAGCGGGGGCGTCAAGTACGTC.

This clone was picked up a small number of times. This rearrangement joins TRBV4-1 to TRBJ1-2; D not resolved. In germline, CDR1 is MGHRA, CDR2 YSYEKL. CDR3 length equals 15 residues. Trimming shortened V by 1 base and J by 0 bases, and 9 bases separated the two germline ends. The DNA for the CDR3 is TGCGCCAGCAGCCAAGCACACCCAACTAACTATGGCTACACCTTC. Translating gives CASSQAHPTNYGYTF.

The chain employs TRBV19 and TRBJ2-5; 8 nucleotides line up with TRBD1. This CDR3 has 16 amino acids. V shed 0 bases, J shed 5 bases, and the junction held 8 bases outside the gene matches. Germline V CDR1 and CDR2: LNHDA, SQIVND (reference sequence). CDR3 sequence (DNA): TGTGCCAGTAGTATAGATTACCCAGGGGGCGATGAGACCCAGTACTTC. Translation: CASSIDYPGGDETQYF.

The rearrangement links TRBV5-5 to TRBJ1-2; 8 positions match TRBD1. This CDR3 spans 13 amino acids. In germline, CDR1 is SGHKS, CDR2 YYEKEE (reference sequence). J was trimmed by 3 bases and V by 4 bases; bases with no gene match: 2. CDR3 nucleotide sequence: TGTGCCAGCAGCCCACAGGGGGACTATGGCTACACCTTC. Translating gives CASSPQGDYGYTF.

The chain links TRBV19 to TRBJ1-5; D is undetermined. This CDR3 is 17 amino acids long. From germline, CDR1 is LNHDA and CDR2 SQIVND (reference sequence). Trimming cost V 3 bases and J 1 base, with 16 bases left between them. The CDR3 region has the DNA TGTGCCAGTAGTATGACACCAGAAGCACGGAGCAATCAGCCCCAGCATTTT. Amino acid sequence: CASSMTPEARSNQPQHF.

The chain combines TRBV18 with TRBJ2-7; 10 bases fit TRBD1. The CDR3 is 15 residues long. Germline lookup yields CDR1 KGHSH and CDR2 LQKENI. V was clipped by 5 bases and J by 3 bases; unmatched bases: 7. The DNA for the CDR3 is TGTGCCAGCTCAGCGCAGGGGACAGGGGACTACGAGCAGTACTTC. It codes for CASSAQGTGDYEQYF.

This clone was counted a single time. V and J are TRBV7-8 and TRBJ2-3; TRBD2 might be the D (7 bases). The CDR3 has 17 residues. V lost 5 bases to trimming and J lost 0 bases, with 18 bases between them. CDR1 is SGHVS, CDR2 FQNEAQ, per germline. For the CDR3, the DNA is TGTGCCAGCAGCCCCTTTTTCGCGGGGGCTAGCACAGATACGCAGTATTTT. As protein: CASSPFFAGASTDTQYF.

The chain recombines TRBV7-9 with TRBJ2-3; D is undetermined. Germline CDR1 and CDR2: SEHNR and FQNEAQ (reference sequence). The CDR3 has 15 residues. V was trimmed by 3 bases and J by 2 bases, leaving 12 bases between them. CDR3 sequence reads: CASSLGRPYTDTQYF. The DNA for the CDR3 is TGTGCCAGCAGCTTGGGCAGGCCCTACACAGATACGCAGTATTTT.

V gene TRBV14 combines with J gene TRBJ2-7; TRBD1 matches at 7 bases. The germline V gene has CDR1 SGHDN and CDR2 FVKESK. CDR3 length: 14 amino acids. Trimming took 3 bases from V and 3 from J; bases not matched to a gene: 5. The CDR3 sequence is CASSQSTGYYEQYF. The CDR3, as DNA: TGTGCCAGCAGCCAGTCGACAGGGTACTACGAGCAGTACTTC. Combining the CDR3 with reference TRBV14 and TRBJ2-7 gives the whole variable domain EAGVTQFPSHSVIEKGQTVTLRCDPISGHDNLYWYRRVMGKEIKFLLHFVKESKQDESGMPNNRFLAERTGGTYSTLKVQPAELEDSGVYFCASSQSTGYYEQYFGPGTRLTVT.

This sequence joins TRBV21-1 and TRBJ2-1; no check of the table's D call, TRBD2, against the DNA was made. TRBV21-1 is reported as a pseudogene. CDR3 length: 17 amino acids. The CDR3 DNA sequence: TGTGCCAGCAGCAACGGTGACCGGGAGGATCGTGTCGATGAGCAGTTCTTC. Protein sequence: CASSNGDREDRVDEQFF.

This clone showed up just a few times. The chain has TRBV6-2 or TRBV6-3 and TRBJ1-5, with 7 bases aligning to TRBD1. The V segment lost 1 base and the J segment 2 bases; nucleotides outside the gene matches: 8. The CDR3 extends over 17 amino acids. Germline V lookup: CDR1 MNHEY, CDR2 SVGEGT. The chain's CDR3 is CASSYLDRRRGNQPQHF. For the CDR3, the DNA is TGTGCCAGCAGTTACTTGGACAGGAGAAGGGGCAATCAGCCCCAGCATTTT.

This clone was picked up one time. This rearrangement joins TRBV13 to TRBJ1-3; 9 nucleotides line up with TRBD1. CDR1 and CDR2 (germline): PRHDT, FYEKMQ (reference sequence). This CDR3 has 17 amino acids. V was clipped by 2 bases and J by 7 bases; unmatched bases: 12. The CDR3 spells CASSLLRTGTGTNTIYF. The CDR3 nucleotides read TGTGCCAGCAGCTTACTCCGAACCGGGACAGGGACGAACACCATATATTTT.

The rearrangement links TRBV3-1 (or the pseudogene TRBV3-2) to TRBJ2-5; 10 bases are shared with TRBD2. Germline trimming cut 0 bases from V and 6 bases from J; bases unmatched to any gene: 4. Germline V CDR1 and CDR2: LGHDT, YNNKEL (reference sequence). CDR3 length: 15 amino acids. The CDR3 protein is CASSQDHSGRKTQYF. The CDR3 DNA is TGTGCCAGCAGCCAAGATCATAGCGGGAGGAAGACCCAGTACTTC.